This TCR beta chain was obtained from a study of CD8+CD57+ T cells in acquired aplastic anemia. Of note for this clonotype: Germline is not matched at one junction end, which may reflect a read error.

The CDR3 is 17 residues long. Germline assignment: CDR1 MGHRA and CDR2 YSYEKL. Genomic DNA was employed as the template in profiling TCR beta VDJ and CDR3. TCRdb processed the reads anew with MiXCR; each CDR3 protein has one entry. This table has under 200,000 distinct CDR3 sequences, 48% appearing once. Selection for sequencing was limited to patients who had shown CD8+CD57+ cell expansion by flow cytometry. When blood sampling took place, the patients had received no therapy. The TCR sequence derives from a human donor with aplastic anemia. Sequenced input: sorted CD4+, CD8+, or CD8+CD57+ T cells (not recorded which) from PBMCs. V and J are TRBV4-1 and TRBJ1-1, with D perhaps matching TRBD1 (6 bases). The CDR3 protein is CASSQDPGAPRNTEAFF. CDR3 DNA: TGCGCCAGCAGCCAAGATCCAGGGGCCCCGAGGAACACTGAAGCCTTCTTT.